Given below is one T cell receptor (beta chain) in context. What it binds is not known. This entry belongs to a study of CD8 T cells in ankylosing spondylitis. Study findings and constraints: A TCR beta motif made of about 8 highly homologous variants seemed typical of ankylosing spondylitis blood. CD8+ disease-linked clones were present at relatively low frequencies in blood. Matched ankylosing spondylitis synovial fluid reportedly showed significant enrichment of disease-linked clones. Earlier work had already found some motif variants in reactive arthritis synovial fluid and blood.

The CDR3 runs 12 residues. Germline values: CDR1 KGHSH, CDR2 LQKENI. V was trimmed by 6 bases and J by 5 bases, leaving 10 bases between them. Generation of TCR beta libraries employed quantitative 5'-RACE incorporating molecular barcodes. TCRdb independently ran MiXCR on the 5' RACE reads; one entry per CDR3 protein. The table has 350,000 to 550,000 distinct CDR3 sequences, roughly 26% seen once; the top ten hold roughly 0.8%. Sequencing used blood, either unsorted or a sorted T cell fraction (not recorded which). V and J are TRBV18 and TRBJ2-5, with TRBD1 as a possible D gene (6 bases). The receptor's source is a male donor with ankylosing spondylitis. CDR3 residues: CASSDSSETQYF. The CDR3 nucleotides are TGTGCCAGCTCGGACAGTTCCGAGACCCAGTACTTC.